This TCR beta chain is from a study of technical replicates of blood from a few donors (dated by TCRdb to about 2017). Details on this clone: Its antigen has not been determined. It has no much larger one-base neighbor in the sample; base qualities were not kept.

Measured from the cysteine to the phenylalanine, the CDR3 is 13 residues long. Only the CDR3 region is kept as DNA, spanning 39 bases read in frame from base 1. Via the germline V gene, CDR1 is KGHSH and CDR2 LQKENI. Trimming leaves V shorter by 6 bases and J shorter by 8 bases, with the junction holding 6 bases beyond the gene matches. Libraries were built with the immunoSEQ multiplex PCR assay. Entries here come from immuneACCESS through TCRdb and include only in-frame sequences with V and J called. Some clones fail to appear in such tables; in the studies checked, an unresolved V gene covers under half of the shortfall, and the cause of the remainder is unknown. Within this sample are tens of thousands of clones, with approximately 94% of them counted one time only. Jointly, the top ten make up approximately 4.3% of the sample.

The origin of this receptor is a human donor in good health. Some clones in this sample may be carry-over from other donors' samples. The source material was PBMCs. This receptor chain uses TRBV18 and TRBJ1-4; 7 of the junction bases match TRBD1. CDR3 protein: CASSDRVEEKLFF. The DNA sequence is as follows: TGTGCCAGCTCTGACAGGGTAGAGGAAAAACTGTTTTTT.